This T cell receptor (beta chain) was sequenced during a study of T-cell reconstitution after alpha-beta-depleted transplantation in children. CDR1 and CDR2 (germline): SGDLS, YYNGEE. This CDR3 has 16 amino acids. J gave up 2 bases and V 4 bases, and 12 bases lay outside the gene matches. Unique molecular identifiers were incorporated into the prepared TCRbeta library. TCRdb used MiXCR to reprocess the PCR reads, holding one entry per CDR3 protein. The sample records roughly 200,000 distinct CDR3 sequences, approximately 11% being singletons. Broader study findings: Several hundred rapidly expanded clones from non-depleted graft cells reportedly supplied alpha-beta T cells about two months post-transplant.

As for this clonotype: What it recognizes is unknown.

The sequenced sample was PBMCs, obtained before TCRalphabeta/CD19-depleted stem cell transplant. This receptor was taken from a child younger than two with acute myeloid leukemia, due to receive a stem cell transplant. The V and J genes are TRBV9 and TRBJ2-7; 7 nucleotides align to TRBD1. CDR3 sequence reads: CASSPLPGTATYEQYF. For the CDR3, the DNA is TGTGCCAGCAGCCCTCTTCCCGGGACAGCAACCTACGAGCAGTACTTC.